This T cell receptor beta chain was sequenced in a study of T cells after yellow fever vaccination. Study results and limitations: Although most clonotypes did not, a small share appeared in both CD4 and CD8 compartments.

V was pared by 0 bases and J by 3 bases, with 7 bases of the junction left unmatched. The CDR3 loop spans 16 amino acids. Germline-derived CDR1 and CDR2 are MNHEY and SMNVEV (reference sequence). This clonotype was observed at least ten times. Its cognate antigen is unknown. For TCR, cDNA came from 5'RACE template switching, which added a universal primer site and UMIs. TCRdb called the 5' RACE reads again in MiXCR, with one record for every CDR3 protein. This repertoire shows some 350,000 distinct CDR3 sequences, approximately 4% found once; its top ten account for 24%. The sequencing used PBMCs, collected 5 days after the yellow fever booster vaccination. This receptor was obtained from a man aged 18-30 years who received the YFV17D yellow fever vaccine. The chain employs TRBV27 and TRBJ2-5; 7 nucleotides match TRBD2. CDR3 residues: CASSLSIGLAEETQYF. The DNA for the CDR3 is TGTGCCAGCAGTTTATCGATTGGCCTAGCGGAAGAGACCCAGTACTTC.